One and the same sample provided the 28 T cell receptor beta chains below, sequenced in a study of shared clonotypes between healthy human individuals (dated by TCRdb to the early 2020s). Library construction relied on the immunoSEQ multiplex PCR assay. Drawn from immuneACCESS, this table holds only the in-frame rearrangements with V and J called that TCRdb kept. Clones are partly lost; checked studies trace under half to an unresolved V gene and leave the rest unexplained. The sample data list about 700,000 clones, and under 80% of these were observed just once. The ten largest clones take up approximately 1.7% of the sample. The specimen was memory CD4+ T cells sorted from blood. Interpreted using the paper, the cell subset or site label stands for: CD45RA-negative fraction. The receptors come from a woman aged 30 to 39 in good health.

As for this clone: The same CDR3 is also encoded by other DNA sequences in this sample. The chain links TRBV2 to TRBJ1-5; the D is unclear. CDR3 size: 13 residues. Germline V lookup: CDR1 SNHLY, CDR2 FYNNEI. V was trimmed by 0 bases and J by 4 bases, leaving 4 bases between them. CDR3 sequence: CASSEAENQPQHF. CDR3 coding DNA: TGTGCCAGCAGTGAAGCGGAAAATCAGCCCCAGCATTTT.

V usage is TRBV5-1 and J usage is TRBJ1-5; possibly TRBD1 for D (6 bases). Trimming took off 2 bases at V and 5 bases at J, with 11 bases between the two ends. The germline CDR1 and CDR2 sequences are SGHRS and YFSETQ. CDR3 length equals 14 residues. The CDR3 DNA is TGCGCCAGCAGCTTTACAGGGAGAGATCAGCCCCAGCATTTT. Encoded protein: CASSFTGRDQPQHF.

The V gene is TRBV19, the J gene TRBJ2-2, with D possibly TRBD1 on 5 matching bases. The germline V gene has CDR1 LNHDA and CDR2 SQIVND (reference sequence). The germline V and J ends were trimmed by 6 bases and 0 bases, with 14 bases remaining between them. The CDR3 is 16 residues long. The CDR3 DNA is TGTGCCAGTAGCCAGAGAACAGGCCCGAACACCGGGGAGCTGTTTTTT. Encoded protein: CASSQRTGPNTGELFF.

Note on this clone: With a much larger clone just one base away, this may be a read error. This CDR3 is also generated by other DNA sequences in the sample. The V and J genes are TRBV11-2 and TRBJ2-2, with 9 bases fitting TRBD1. The CDR3 consists of 14 residues. Germline CDR1 SGHAT, CDR2 FQNNGV. The ends lost 4 bases at V and 4 bases at J; junction bases unmatched: 1. The CDR3 region is CASSSQGATGELFF. CDR3 in DNA: TGTGCCAGCAGCTCACAGGGGGCCACCGGGGAGCTGTTTTTT.

To note about this clone: This specimen includes other DNA sequences encoding the same CDR3. The genes are TRBV28 and TRBJ1-5; TRBD1 matches 9 bases. Germline CDR1 MDHEN, CDR2 SYDVKM. Unmatched junction bases numbered 10, after V lost 6 bases and J lost 4 bases. The CDR3 is made up of 16 amino acids. The CDR3 loop is CASRTLTGGLNQPQHF. DNA for the CDR3: TGTGCCAGCAGAACGCTAACAGGGGGCCTTAATCAGCCCCAGCATTTT. The full variable domain, completed using reference TRBV28 and TRBJ1-5, is DVKVTQSSRYLVKRTGEKVFLECVQDMDHENMFWYRQDPGLGLRLIYFSYDVKMKEKGDIPEGYSVSREKKERFSLILESASTNQTSMYLCASRTLTGGLNQPQHFGDGTRLSIL.

The chain is built from TRBV2 and TRBJ2-7; D gene uncertain. Germline CDR1 reads SNHLY; CDR2 reads FYNNEI. This CDR3 comprises 15 residues. The V gene lost 9 bases and the J gene lost 3 bases, with 21 bases spanning the gap. CDR3 DNA sequence: TGTGCCAGTCCCGTCGCCCGCGGTCGGAGCTACGAGCAGTACTTC. Its protein product is CASPVARGRSYEQYF.

V is TRBV6-1 and J is TRBJ2-7; 8 bases align to TRBD1. Trimming at V came to 5 bases and at J to 6 bases, leaving 9 bases not matched to a gene. Germline V gene lookup returns CDR1 MNHNS and CDR2 SASEGT. The CDR3 totals 14 residues. CDR3 residues: CASSSLVGQGEQYF. CDR3 sequence (DNA): TGTGCCAGCAGTTCCCTAGTAGGACAGGGCGAGCAGTACTTC.

On this clone: Other DNA sequences in this sample translate to the same CDR3. The rearrangement links TRBV5-1 to TRBJ2-5, with no clear D. The CDR3 consists of 14 residues. Germline CDR1 is SGHRS and CDR2 is YFSETQ. The germline V and J ends were trimmed by 2 bases and 1 base, with 9 bases remaining between them. The CDR3: CASSLGRTQETQYF. As DNA, the CDR3 is TGCGCCAGCAGCTTAGGCAGGACCCAAGAGACCCAGTACTTC.

The rearrangement uses TRBV27 and TRBJ2-7; D is unclear. This CDR3 has 16 amino acids. Per germline, CDR1 MNHEY and CDR2 SMNVEV (reference sequence). V dropped 2 bases and J dropped 2 bases, with 16 bases sitting between them. CDR3 region: CASSLRSSGFAYEQYF. The CDR3 DNA is TGTGCCAGCAGTTTAAGGTCCTCGGGCTTTGCCTACGAGCAGTACTTC.

The chain employs TRBV29-1 and TRBJ2-6; D gene ambiguous. This CDR3 region has 20 residues. Trimming stripped 4 bases from V and 1 base from J, with 26 bases between. Germline V lookup: CDR1 SQVTM, CDR2 ANQGSEA. Here the CDR3 reads CSVATLQGPITGSGANVLTF. The DNA for the CDR3 is TGCAGCGTTGCCACCCTCCAAGGACCAATAACCGGGTCTGGGGCCAACGTCCTGACTTTC.

A note on this clone: A far larger clone is just one base off, so this is likely a read error. The same CDR3 is also encoded by other DNA sequences in this sample. The chain carries TRBV28 and TRBJ1-5; 7 positions agree with TRBD1. After removal of 5 bases from V and 7 bases from J, the junction contained 5 bases not matched to a gene. The length of the CDR3 is 13 residues. Germline-derived CDR1 and CDR2 are MDHEN and SYDVKM. CDR3 nucleotide sequence: TGTGCCAGCAGTCCGACAGGGAACCAGCCCCAGCATTTT. Residues: CASSPTGNQPQHF.

V gene TRBV5-1 combines with J gene TRBJ2-1; the D gene is possibly TRBD1 (5 bases). The CDR3 contains 14 residues. In germline, CDR1 is SGHRS, CDR2 YFSETQ. With 4 bases removed from V and 5 bases from J, the gap between germline ends came to 13 bases. CDR3 coding DNA: TGCGCCAGCAGCATAGGGGCGGTGAACAATGAGCAGTTCTTC. It is translated as CASSIGAVNNEQFF. Variable domain in full (rest from reference TRBV5-1 and TRBJ2-1): KAGVTQTPRYLIKTRGQQVTLSCSPISGHRSVSWYQQTPGQGLQFLFEYFSETQRNKGNFPGRFSGRQFSNSRSEMNVSTLELGDSALYLCASSIGAVNNEQFFGPGTRLTVL.

The chain combines TRBV19 with TRBJ2-6; 11 bases map to TRBD1. The V and J ends lost 5 bases and 3 bases, in that order; junction bases with no gene match: 6. CDR3 length: 17 amino acids. Germline values: CDR1 LNHDA, CDR2 SQIVND (reference sequence). CDR3 region: CASSDGQGAFGANVLTF. CDR3 bases: TGTGCCAGTAGTGATGGACAGGGGGCGTTTGGGGCCAACGTCCTGACTTTC.

The chain employs TRBV11-2 and TRBJ1-5; perhaps TRBD1 as D (5 bases). This CDR3 comprises 13 residues. Deletions cut 3 bases from V and 6 bases from J, with 9 bases between. The germline gives CDR1 SGHAT, CDR2 FQNNGV. This CDR3 reads CASSLGVFQPQHF. The CDR3 coding sequence is TGTGCCAGCAGCTTGGGGGTATTTCAGCCCCAGCATTTT.

This clone was observed a few times. The chain uses TRBV7-2 and TRBJ2-7, with 7 nucleotides matching TRBD2. The CDR3 spans 16 residues. CDR1 is SGHTA and CDR2 is FQGNSA in the germline V gene. The V gene end was trimmed by 2 bases and the J gene end by 6 bases; junction bases not matched to a gene: 13. The CDR3 loop reads CASSLLAGVGVGEQYF. DNA of the CDR3: TGTGCCAGCAGCTTACTTGCGGGAGTAGGGGTGGGCGAGCAGTACTTC.

The genes are TRBV2 and TRBJ1-3; D remains ambiguous. This CDR3 comprises 17 residues. CDR1 and CDR2 (germline): SNHLY, FYNNEI. The V gene lost 6 bases and the J gene lost 1 base, with 19 bases spanning the gap. DNA for the CDR3: TGTGCCAGCAGAGCCGGGTCCTCCAAGACATCTGGAAACACCATATATTTT. This translates into CASRAGSSKTSGNTIYF. The variable domain in full, with the rest retrieved from reference TRBV2 and TRBJ1-3, is EPEVTQTPSHQVTQMGQEVILRCVPISNHLYFYWYRQILGQKVEFLVSFYNNEISEKSEIFDDQFSVERPDGSNFTLKIRSTKLEDSAMYFCASRAGSSKTSGNTIYFGEGSWLTVV.

The chain combines TRBV18 with TRBJ1-1, with a tentative D call TRBD1 (6 bases). V lost 4 bases, J lost 7 bases, and 10 bases lay in between. This CDR3 has 12 residues. The germline V gene encodes CDR1 KGHSH and CDR2 LQKENI. The CDR3 sequence: CASSQTGSEAFF. CDR3 nucleotide sequence: TGTGCCAGCTCACAGACAGGAAGTGAAGCTTTCTTT.

Note on this clone: A far larger clone is only one base removed, so a read error is likely. The chain employs TRBV4-1 and TRBJ1-2, with TRBD1 as a possible D gene (6 bases). Germline values: CDR1 MGHRA, CDR2 YSYEKL. Trimming pared 3 bases from V and 5 bases from J, leaving 16 bases between. This CDR3 has 15 amino acids. CDR3 in amino acids: CASSQPGQRNYGYTF. The CDR3 DNA reads as TGCGCCAGCAGCCAGCCCGGACAGCGAAATTATGGCTACACCTTC.

The rearrangement links TRBV27 to TRBJ2-1; a possible D gene is TRBD2 (5 bases). V dropped 6 bases and J dropped 5 bases, with 14 bases sitting between them. CDR3 length equals 14 residues. Germline V gives CDR1 MNHEY, CDR2 SMNVEV (reference sequence). The CDR3: CASSPGYGNNEQFF. As DNA, the CDR3 is TGTGCCAGCAGCCCGGGATACGGAAACAATGAGCAGTTCTTC.

On this clone itself: The same CDR3 also results from other DNA sequences found in this sample. The chain is built from TRBV28 and TRBJ2-2, with D perhaps matching TRBD2 (5 bases). The CDR3 sequence is 14 residues long. The germline CDR1 and CDR2 sequences are MDHEN and SYDVKM. V was clipped by 6 bases and J by 0 bases, with 8 bases between them. The CDR3 loop is CASRTGTNTGELFF. As DNA, the CDR3 is TGTGCCAGCAGGACGGGAACGAACACCGGGGAGCTGTTTTTT.

A few counts support this clone. The chain has TRBV30 and TRBJ2-7, with D possibly TRBD1 on 5 matching bases. The CDR3 covers 14 residues. The ends were cut back, 4 bases at V and 0 bases at J, with 13 bases in the middle. Germline-derived CDR1 and CDR2 are GTSNPN and SVGIG (reference sequence). CDR3 region: CAWTQDPNSYEQYF. The CDR3 region has the DNA TGTGCCTGGACACAGGATCCGAACTCCTACGAGCAGTACTTC.

In nucleotides, the CDR3 is TGTGCCAGTGGGCGGGAAGACTATGGCTACACCTTC. It encodes CASGREDYGYTF. The rearrangement links TRBV25-1 to TRBJ1-2; D uncertain. Germline values: CDR1 MGHDK, CDR2 SYGVNS. There are 12 residues in the CDR3. The V end was cut by 9 bases, the J end by 3 bases, with 11 bases between.

This clone was recorded a few times. The rearrangement uses TRBV5-6 and TRBJ1-3; D unclear. CDR3 size: 14 residues. Per germline, CDR1 SGHDT and CDR2 YYEEEE. Trimming stripped 6 bases from V and 2 bases from J, with 12 bases between. The CDR3 protein is CASTSLDTGNTIYF. CDR3 DNA: TGTGCCAGCACCTCCCTGGATACTGGAAACACCATATATTTT.

This chain joins TRBV5-6 and TRBJ2-7, with TRBD2 matching 7 bases. This CDR3 comprises 15 residues. V lost 4 bases to trimming and J lost 0 bases; unmatched junction nucleotides: 7. Germline CDR1 is SGHDT and CDR2 is YYEEEE. Written as DNA, the CDR3 is TGTGCCAGCAGCCTTGGGGGGACTACCTCCTACGAGCAGTACTTC. It is translated as CASSLGGTTSYEQYF.

V gene TRBV7-3 combines with J gene TRBJ2-5, with a possible D match to TRBD1 (6 bases). This CDR3 is built from 13 residues. Trimming removed 8 bases from V and 5 bases from J, with 15 bases in between. The germline V gene has CDR1 SGHTA and CDR2 FQGTGA. The CDR3 bases are TGTGCCAGCGGGACCGCAAGGGGGGAGACCCAGTACTTC. It codes for CASGTARGETQYF.

V and J are TRBV2 and TRBJ2-7; 8 bases are a match to TRBD1. Trimming cost V 4 bases and J 2 bases; bases outside gene matches: 1. This CDR3 is 13 amino acids long. Germline CDR1 and CDR2: SNHLY and FYNNEI. The CDR3 here is CASSGQGTYEQYF. Written as DNA, the CDR3 is TGTGCCAGCAGTGGACAGGGGACCTACGAGCAGTACTTC.

The chain couples TRBV6-1 to TRBJ2-4, with a weak D call TRBD2 (6 bases). V was pared by 6 bases and J by 9 bases, with 18 bases between. The CDR3 covers 14 residues. CDR1 is MNHNS and CDR2 is SASEGT in the germline V gene. CDR3 protein: CASRGGPGHRIQYF. CDR3 nucleotide sequence: TGTGCCAGCAGGGGAGGACCGGGCCACCGCATTCAGTACTTC.

This sequence joins TRBV6-5 and TRBJ1-2, with TRBD1 matching 7 bases. Trimming at V came to 6 bases and at J to 8 bases, leaving 12 bases not matched to a gene. The germline V gene encodes CDR1 MNHEY and CDR2 SVGAGI. The CDR3 is made up of 14 amino acids. In DNA, the CDR3 is TGTGCCAGCAGCTCAGGACAGGCAGCGATAGGCTACACCTTC. This encodes CASSSGQAAIGYTF.